These 29 T cell receptor beta chains were sequenced from one sample in a study of early T cells in non-severe SARS-CoV-2 infection. TCRdb reprocessed the 5' RACE reads via MiXCR and lists one record per CDR3 protein. The repertoire holds fewer than 65,000 distinct CDR3 sequences, with 8.5% to 10% as singletons. The material sequenced was whole blood, taken at baseline. These TCRs come from an adult who was a healthcare worker with PCR-confirmed SARS-CoV-2 infection or an uninfected control (not recorded which).

This chain connects TRBV5-6 to TRBJ2-4; 8 positions agree with TRBD1. The CDR3 contains 12 residues. CDR1 and CDR2 (germline): SGHDT, YYEEEE. Trimming cost V 6 bases and J 9 bases; bases outside gene matches: 5. CDR3 in DNA: TGTGCCAGCAACGACAGGGGAATCATTCAGTACTTC. Encoded protein: CASNDRGIIQYF.

The CDR3 protein is CAHLDRAVGELFF. CDR3 sequence (DNA): TGTGCGCATTTGGACAGGGCGGTCGGGGAGCTGTTTTTT. The V and J genes are TRBV6-2 or TRBV6-3 and TRBJ2-2; 8 nucleotides agree with TRBD1. The CDR3 length is 13 residues. The germline V gene has CDR1 MNHEY and CDR2 SVGEGT.

The chain employs TRBV4-1 and TRBJ2-5, with 8 bases aligning to TRBD2. This CDR3 has 17 amino acids. V gave up 0 bases and J gave up 5 bases; unmatched junction bases: 11. Germline CDR1 MGHRA, CDR2 YSYEKL. CDR3: CASSQDYGAPGGETQYF. The CDR3 DNA is TGCGCCAGCAGCCAAGATTACGGTGCCCCGGGAGGGGAGACCCAGTACTTC.

This clonotype came up once. The V gene is TRBV6-5, the J gene TRBJ1-6, with a tentative D call TRBD1 (6 bases). Looked up from germline, CDR1 is MNHEY and CDR2 is SVGAGI. Trimming removed 2 bases from V and 10 bases from J, with 12 bases in between. The CDR3 length is 14 residues. The CDR3 nucleotides are TGTGCCAGCAGTTACGCGGACAGTGGATCACCCCTCCACTTT. Encoded protein: CASSYADSGSPLHF.

This clonotype was found many times. The chain links TRBV11-2 to TRBJ2-1; D not resolved. The V gene lost 4 bases and the J gene lost 8 bases, with 12 bases spanning the gap. CDR1 SGHAT and CDR2 FQNNGV come from the germline V gene. The CDR3 is made up of 13 amino acids. This CDR3 is CASSSQRVDEQFF. The DNA for the CDR3 is TGTGCCAGCAGCTCCCAAAGGGTCGATGAGCAGTTCTTC.

This clonotype showed up just a few times. V usage is TRBV20-1 and J usage is TRBJ2-5; D possibly uses TRBD1 or TRBD2 (5 bases each). The CDR3 has 15 amino acids. CDR1 is DFQATT, CDR2 SNEGSKA, per germline (reference sequence). V was trimmed by 3 bases and J by 2 bases, leaving 16 bases between them. CDR3 loop: CSASPGAQGQETQYF. The CDR3 DNA is TGCAGTGCTAGTCCCGGGGCGCAGGGACAAGAGACCCAGTACTTC.

This clonotype was detected a few times. The chain employs TRBV4-1 and TRBJ2-7; D is possibly TRBD1 (5 bases). The germline V gene has CDR1 MGHRA and CDR2 YSYEKL. Trimming removed 3 bases at V and 4 bases at J, with 13 bases between. This CDR3 has 14 residues. CDR3 in DNA: TGCGCCAGCAGCCATGGTCTGGGGCAATACGAGCAGTACTTC. Encoded protein: CASSHGLGQYEQYF.

The V and J genes are TRBV11-2 and TRBJ2-7; 10 bases agree with TRBD2. Germline lookup yields CDR1 SGHAT and CDR2 FQNNGV. This CDR3 is 16 amino acids long. V was clipped by 5 bases and J by 0 bases; unmatched bases: 7. CDR3 bases: TGTGCCAGCAGCCCCGGGACTAGCGCCTTCTCCTACGAGCAGTACTTC. It translates to CASSPGTSAFSYEQYF.

V gene TRBV29-1 combines with J gene TRBJ2-3, with a possible D match to TRBD2 (7 bases). This CDR3 spans 14 amino acids. Deletions cut 6 bases from V and 2 bases from J, with 15 bases between. Germline CDR1 SQVTM, CDR2 ANQGSEA. In nucleotides, the CDR3 is TGCAGCGTAGGGGGGGTCGCGGTCACAGATACGCAGTATTTT. Its protein is CSVGGVAVTDTQYF.

The sample holds many counts of this clonotype. V is TRBV5-1 and J is TRBJ2-3, with unresolved D. This CDR3 has 11 residues. The germline V gene encodes CDR1 SGHRS and CDR2 YFSETQ. V was clipped by 1 base and J by 6 bases, with 3 bases between them. CDR3 DNA sequence: TGCGCCAGCAGCTTGTTCGATACGCAGTATTTT. It specifies CASSLFDTQYF.

This clonotype was counted many times. V gene TRBV7-6 combines with J gene TRBJ2-5, with 9 bases lining up with TRBD2. The germline V gene has CDR1 SGHVS and CDR2 FNYEAQ. This CDR3 contains 15 residues. Trimming removed 5 bases from V and 5 bases from J; junction bases left unmatched: 9. The CDR3 coding sequence is TGTGCCAGCAGCCGTAGGCTAGCGGGATCCGAGACCCAGTACTTC. This codes for CASSRRLAGSETQYF.

This clonotype was recorded many times. The V and J genes are TRBV7-9 and TRBJ2-1; D possibly corresponds to TRBD1 (6 bases). This CDR3 region has 15 residues. Germline V lookup: CDR1 SEHNR, CDR2 FQNEAQ (reference sequence). V lost 2 bases, J lost 7 bases, and 15 bases lay in between. CDR3 residues: CASSLSPQGRNEQFF. The DNA for the CDR3 is TGTGCCAGCAGCTTAAGCCCGCAGGGGCGGAATGAGCAGTTCTTC.

The chain recombines TRBV4-1 with TRBJ1-3, with unresolved D. CDR3 length: 13 residues. Trimming stripped 2 bases from V and 8 bases from J, with 10 bases between. The V gene's germline CDR1 is MGHRA and CDR2 YSYEKL. The CDR3 protein is CASSQWEEYTIYF. The DNA for the CDR3 is TGCGCCAGCAGCCAATGGGAGGAGTACACCATATATTTT.

The chain couples TRBV2 to TRBJ1-6, with D maybe TRBD1 (5 bases). The ends were cut back, 0 bases at V and 4 bases at J, with 13 bases in the middle. This CDR3 region has 17 residues. Germline V gives CDR1 SNHLY, CDR2 FYNNEI. The CDR3 DNA reads TGTGCCAGCAGTGAAGCGATGAGGGGCTTATATAATTCACCCCTCCACTTT. It translates to CASSEAMRGLYNSPLHF.

The chain combines TRBV11-2 with TRBJ1-6; 9 bases match TRBD1. In germline, CDR1 is SGHAT, CDR2 FQNNGV. The CDR3 spans 15 residues. Trimming removed 5 bases from V and 8 bases from J; junction bases left unmatched: 7. The CDR3: CASSGRDRVDSPLHF. CDR3 nucleotides: TGTGCCAGCAGCGGAAGGGACAGGGTGGATTCACCCCTCCACTTT.

This clonotype was recorded at least ten times. V and J are TRBV12-3 or TRBV12-4 and TRBJ1-5, with D tentatively TRBD1 (6 bases). The V and J ends lost 5 bases and 2 bases respectively, with 10 bases between them. The CDR3 has 14 amino acids. CDR3 region: CASSLSGGNQPQHF. The CDR3 DNA reads TGTGCCAGCAGTCTGTCAGGGGGCAATCAGCCCCAGCATTTT.

This clonotype was seen ten or more times. The chain combines TRBV6-4 with TRBJ2-2; possible D gene TRBD2, 5 bases. Germline loops: CDR1 MRHNA, CDR2 SNTAGT. This CDR3 has 15 amino acids. Trimming took off 5 bases at V and 4 bases at J, with 14 bases between the two ends. The CDR3 protein is CASSPEDSSTGELFF. The DNA for the CDR3 is TGTGCCAGCAGTCCGGAGGACTCCTCCACCGGGGAGCTGTTTTTT.

The V gene is TRBV19, the J gene TRBJ2-7, with 10 bases that match TRBD1. Germline trimming cut 1 base from V and 3 bases from J; bases unmatched to any gene: 3. Germline-derived CDR1 and CDR2 are LNHDA and SQIVND (reference sequence). CDR3 size: 15 residues. The CDR3 sequence is CASSIGQGAVYEQYF. The CDR3 region has the DNA TGTGCCAGTAGTATAGGACAGGGGGCCGTCTACGAGCAGTACTTC.

This clonotype came up many times. CDR3 loop: CSARSLNYGYTF. CDR3 DNA sequence: TGCAGTGCTAGATCCTTGAACTATGGCTACACCTTC. This rearrangement joins TRBV20-1 to TRBJ1-2; D not resolved. The ends were cut back, 2 bases at V and 2 bases at J, with 6 bases in the middle. There are 12 residues in the CDR3. CDR1 is DFQATT, CDR2 SNEGSKA, per germline (reference sequence).

Many counts were recorded for this clonotype. The V and J genes are TRBV2 and TRBJ2-7; a weak D match, TRBD1 (6 bases). The V and J ends lost 5 bases and 0 bases respectively, with 14 bases between them. Germline V gene lookup returns CDR1 SNHLY and CDR2 FYNNEI. This CDR3 spans 15 amino acids. The CDR3 is CASSPTTGFSYEQYF. The CDR3 DNA is TGTGCCAGCAGTCCTACGACAGGTTTCTCCTACGAGCAGTACTTC. Using reference TRBV2 and TRBJ2-7 for the parts outside the CDR3, the full variable domain is EPEVTQTPSHQVTQMGQEVILRCVPISNHLYFYWYRQILGQKVEFLVSFYNNEISEKSEIFDDQFSVERPDGSNFTLKIRSTKLEDSAMYFCASSPTTGFSYEQYFGPGTRLTVT.

The chain combines TRBV20-1 with TRBJ2-5; 9 nucleotides agree with TRBD2. Germline CDR1 reads DFQATT; CDR2 reads SNEGSKA (reference sequence). Trimming took 0 bases from V and 6 from J; bases not matched to a gene: 5. The CDR3 runs 14 residues. As DNA, the CDR3 is TGCAGTGCTAGAGAGCGGGAGGGGCATAAGACCCAGTACTTC. Encoded protein: CSAREREGHKTQYF.

The sample holds many counts of this clonotype. The CDR3 reads CASSYVASPLHF. The CDR3 DNA reads as TGTGCCAGCAGTTACGTTGCCTCACCCCTCCACTTT. The rearrangement uses TRBV6-6 and TRBJ1-6; D not certain. Germline V gene data show CDR1 as MNHNY and CDR2 as SVGAGI (reference sequence). The CDR3 covers 12 residues. V was clipped by 2 bases and J by 10 bases, with 6 bases between them.

The rearrangement joins TRBV11-2 to TRBJ2-7; D gene uncertain. Trimming stripped 5 bases from V and 4 bases from J, with 12 bases between. The length of the CDR3 is 13 residues. Looked up from germline, CDR1 is SGHAT and CDR2 is FQNNGV. CDR3 nucleotides: TGTGCCAGCAGCCCCCTTTCGTATTACGAGCAGTACTTC. Translation: CASSPLSYYEQYF.

The rearrangement joins TRBV3-1 to TRBJ1-4; D not certain. The CDR3 totals 14 residues. The germline V gene has CDR1 LGHDT and CDR2 YNNKEL (reference sequence). V was pared by 7 bases and J by 2 bases, with 11 bases between. The CDR3 DNA reads TGTGCCAGCACCCGCCTTGGGACTAATGAAAAACTGTTTTTT. The encoded protein is CASTRLGTNEKLFF.

This clonotype was recorded many times. CDR3 amino acids: CASSSLTDRMNTEAFF. The CDR3 bases are TGTGCCAGCAGCTCCCTCACGGACAGAATGAACACTGAAGCTTTCTTT. V gene TRBV7-2 combines with J gene TRBJ1-1; D perhaps matches TRBD1 (6 bases). CDR3 length: 16 amino acids. V lost 4 bases, J lost 0 bases, and 15 bases lay in between. The germline gives CDR1 SGHTA, CDR2 FQGNSA.

This clonotype was counted at least ten times. CDR3 DNA: TGTGCCAGCAGTTTAACAAACTTCTATGGCTACACCTTC. Translating gives CASSLTNFYGYTF. This rearrangement joins TRBV12-3 or TRBV12-4 to TRBJ1-2; D unresolved. The CDR3 spans 13 residues. V shed 2 bases and J shed 4 bases, with 8 bases lying between them.

This clonotype was recorded many times. V gene TRBV11-3 combines with J gene TRBJ2-3; D possibly corresponds to TRBD2 (5 bases). The V and J ends lost 1 base and 2 bases respectively, with 10 bases between them. CDR1 and CDR2 from the germline V gene are SGHNT and YENEEA. The CDR3 sequence is 15 residues long. CDR3 nucleotides: TGTGCCAGCAGCTTAGGGCACGGGGTCACAGATACGCAGTATTTT. The encoded protein is CASSLGHGVTDTQYF.

This clonotype was counted only a few times. V and J are TRBV9 and TRBJ2-2; no clear D. The CDR3 has 12 amino acids. V was cut by 6 bases and J by 7 bases, with 10 bases left in between. The germline CDR1 and CDR2 sequences are SGDLS and YYNGEE. The CDR3 spells CASTPGGGELFF. Written as DNA, the CDR3 is TGTGCCAGCACCCCCGGTGGCGGGGAGCTGTTTTTT.

A few counts support this clonotype. The V gene is TRBV7-9, the J gene TRBJ1-4, with 8 bases matching TRBD1. The CDR3 is made up of 16 amino acids. From germline, CDR1 is SEHNR and CDR2 FQNEAQ (reference sequence). V was pared by 7 bases and J by 5 bases, with 12 bases of the junction left unmatched. The DNA of the CDR3 is TGTGCCAGCACCCAATACAGAGGACAGGGAAATGAAAAACTGTTTTTT. This gives the protein CASTQYRGQGNEKLFF.